These 5 T cell receptor beta chains share one sample of origin, sequenced in a study of blood T cell repertoires in COVID-19. Generated by immunoSEQ multiplex PCR, the TCRdb table keeps only in-frame clones and is missing some. The sample records about 140,000 clones, about 80% being singletons. Sequencing was performed on PBMCs or T cells enriched from blood (not recorded which). Receptors originate from a woman between 18 and 30 years old who had been exposed to COVID-19.

This clone was seen a few times. The chain recombines TRBV5-1 with TRBJ2-7, with D unresolved. Trimming removed 2 bases from V and 2 bases from J, with 11 bases in between. The CDR3 sequence is 14 residues long. The V gene's germline CDR1 is SGHRS and CDR2 YFSETQ. The DNA for the CDR3 is TGCGCCAGCAGCTTTACACAGCAGACCTACGAGCAGTACTTC. This translates into CASSFTQQTYEQYF. The whole variable domain, filled in from reference TRBV5-1 and TRBJ2-7, reads KAGVTQTPRYLIKTRGQQVTLSCSPISGHRSVSWYQQTPGQGLQFLFEYFSETQRNKGNFPGRFSGRQFSNSRSEMNVSTLELGDSALYLCASSFTQQTYEQYFGPGTRLTVT.

The rearrangement joins TRBV7-2 to TRBJ1-3, with 7 nucleotides matching TRBD1. The trim removed 3 bases at V and 6 bases at J, leaving 2 bases unmatched. CDR3 size: 13 residues. Germline V gives CDR1 SGHTA, CDR2 FQGNSA. The CDR3 is CASSFDRVNTIYF. The DNA for the CDR3 is TGTGCCAGCAGCTTCGACAGGGTAAACACCATATATTTT.

V and J are TRBV3-1 (or the pseudogene TRBV3-2) and TRBJ2-3, with no clear D. Looked up from germline, CDR1 is LGHDT and CDR2 is YNNKEL (reference sequence). Trimming took off 0 bases at V and 15 bases at J, with 16 bases between the two ends. This CDR3 region has 13 residues. The CDR3 loop reads CASSQEVSEHPYF. CDR3 DNA sequence: TGTGCCAGCAGCCAAGAGGTATCCGAGCACCCCTATTTT.

This sequence joins TRBV19 and TRBJ1-1, with 11 nucleotides matching TRBD1. V shed 7 bases, J shed 0 bases, and the junction held 10 bases outside the gene matches. The CDR3 runs 17 residues. CDR1 is LNHDA and CDR2 is SQIVND in the germline V gene (reference sequence). The CDR3 reads CASNALDRGLLNTEAFF. CDR3 in DNA: TGTGCCAGTAACGCCTTGGACAGGGGGCTCCTGAACACTGAAGCTTTCTTT.

This chain joins TRBV9 and TRBJ1-2; 7 nucleotides align to TRBD1. V trimming: 4 bases; J trimming: 4 bases; junction bases outside the gene matches: 13. Germline CDR1 reads SGDLS; CDR2 reads YYNGEE. The CDR3 contains 16 residues. The DNA of the CDR3 is TGTGCCAGCAGCCCCCTAAAAGGGGGCACCCTCTATGGCTACACCTTC. Translation gives CASSPLKGGTLYGYTF. Combining the CDR3 with reference TRBV9 and TRBJ1-2 gives the whole variable domain DSGVTQTPKHLITATGQRVTLRCSPRSGDLSVYWYQQSLDQGLQFLIQYYNGEERAKGNILERFSAQQFPDLHSELNLSSLELGDSALYFCASSPLKGGTLYGYTFGSGTRLTVV.